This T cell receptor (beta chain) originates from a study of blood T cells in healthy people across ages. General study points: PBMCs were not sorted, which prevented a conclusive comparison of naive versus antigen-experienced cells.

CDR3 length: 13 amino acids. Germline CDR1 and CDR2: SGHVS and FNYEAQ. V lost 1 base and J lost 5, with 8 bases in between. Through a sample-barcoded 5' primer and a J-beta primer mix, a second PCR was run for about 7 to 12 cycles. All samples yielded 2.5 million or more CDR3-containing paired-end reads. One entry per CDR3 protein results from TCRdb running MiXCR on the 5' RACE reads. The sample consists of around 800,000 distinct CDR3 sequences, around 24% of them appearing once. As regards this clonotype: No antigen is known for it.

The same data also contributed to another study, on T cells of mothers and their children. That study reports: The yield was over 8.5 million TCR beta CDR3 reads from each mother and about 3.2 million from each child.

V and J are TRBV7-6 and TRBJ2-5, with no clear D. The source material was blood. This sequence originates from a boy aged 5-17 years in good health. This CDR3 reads CASSLDAPETQYF. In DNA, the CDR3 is TGTGCCAGCAGCTTAGACGCCCCGGAGACCCAGTACTTC.